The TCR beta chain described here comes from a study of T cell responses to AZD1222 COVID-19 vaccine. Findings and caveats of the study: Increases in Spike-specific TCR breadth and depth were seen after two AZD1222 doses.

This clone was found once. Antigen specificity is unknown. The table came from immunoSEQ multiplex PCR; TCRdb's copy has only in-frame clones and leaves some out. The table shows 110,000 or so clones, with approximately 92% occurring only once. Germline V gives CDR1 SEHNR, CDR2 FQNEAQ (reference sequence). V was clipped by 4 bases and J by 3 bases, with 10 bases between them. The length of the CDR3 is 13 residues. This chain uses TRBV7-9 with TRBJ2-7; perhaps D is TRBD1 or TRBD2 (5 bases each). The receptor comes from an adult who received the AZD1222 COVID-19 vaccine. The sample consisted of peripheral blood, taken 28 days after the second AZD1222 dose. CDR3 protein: CASSSGRYYEQYF. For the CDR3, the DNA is TGTGCCAGCAGCTCGGGACGATACTACGAGCAGTACTTC.